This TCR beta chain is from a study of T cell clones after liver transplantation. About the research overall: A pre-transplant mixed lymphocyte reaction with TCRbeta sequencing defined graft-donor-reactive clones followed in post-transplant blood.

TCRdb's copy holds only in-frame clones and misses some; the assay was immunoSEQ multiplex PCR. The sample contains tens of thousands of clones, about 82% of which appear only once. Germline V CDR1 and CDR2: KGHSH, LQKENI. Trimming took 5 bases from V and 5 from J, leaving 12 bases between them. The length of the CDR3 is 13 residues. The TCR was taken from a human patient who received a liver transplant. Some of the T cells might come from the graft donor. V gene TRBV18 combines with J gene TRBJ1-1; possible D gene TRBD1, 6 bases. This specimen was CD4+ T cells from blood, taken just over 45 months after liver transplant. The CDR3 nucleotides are TGTGCCAGCTCATACAGGGAGGGAACTGAAGCTTTCTTT. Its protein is CASSYREGTEAFF.